The T cell receptor beta chain described here comes from a study of OX40 agonist ivuxolimab in advanced cancers. About the full investigation: Ivuxolimab was a fully human IgG2 agonistic monoclonal antibody targeting the costimulatory receptor OX40 (CD134). Intravenous ivuxolimab was administered to patients every 2 weeks at six dose levels: 0.01, 0.1, 0.3, 1.5, 3 and 10 mg/kg. Of the approximately 54 dose-escalation patients, hepatocellular carcinoma was present in approximately 20, melanoma in some 15, renal cell carcinoma in 9 and head and neck cancer in 9. The dose-escalation cohort was about 83% male with a mean age of about 58 years, ranging from roughly 20 to 80. Prior anti-PD-1, anti-PD-L1 or anti-CTLA-4 therapy was permitted, and about 40% of dose-escalation patients had received checkpoint inhibitors. Partial responses occurred in three dose-escalation patients, of whom one had hepatocellular carcinoma and two had cutaneous melanoma. The point of sequencing TCRbeta in the periphery was to test whether ivuxolimab changed TCR sequence diversity and drove clonal T-cell expansion. The monotherapy dose-escalation portion (N of about 50 patients) of the phase I ivuxolimab trial is reported in the paper. The paper's findings and limits, for the study overall: On average, CD8+ T cells showed more expanded clones than CD4+ T cells after ivuxolimab. Which antigens the clonally expanded peripheral T cells were specific for was not determined. In the 0.1-3.0 mg/kg groups, partial responders had among the lowest normalized peripheral clonal expansion, particularly in CD8+ T cells. Low levels of normalized T-cell clonal expansion were also seen in some nonresponding patients. At doses of 0.1 to 3.0 mg/kg, clonal expansion of both CD4+ and CD8+ T cells in blood was seen between baseline and week 6.

Patients with a history of autoimmune disease or receiving systemic immunosuppression were excluded from the trial. In every dose cohort, peripheral blood was drawn for TCR sequencing at baseline, cycle 4 day 1, and cycle 7 day 1. Samples came from an open-label, multicenter, first-in-human phase I dose-escalation trial of ivuxolimab. Adults with locally advanced or metastatic melanoma, renal cell carcinoma, hepatocellular carcinoma or head and neck squamous cell carcinoma were enrolled in the trial. Before TCR sequencing, CD4+ T cells and CD8+ T cells from peripheral blood were sorted into separate populations. As concerns this clone: Its antigen has not been determined. The sample holds no much larger clone one base away, and base qualities are not on file.

Genomic DNA was extracted from sorted cells for sequencing of the TCRbeta CDR3 region. The immunoSEQ Assay was used for sequencing of TCRbeta CDR3 regions. TCRdb obtained this table from immuneACCESS and retained in-frame rearrangements with V and J assigned. These tables miss some clones; where compared with another copy, unresolved V genes account for less than half of the shortfall, and the remainder is unexplained. This sample holds some 120,000 clones; about 90% were observed only once. The top ten hold around 0.84% of the sample. Via the germline V gene, CDR1 is KGHSH and CDR2 LQKENI. Its CDR3 holds 13 amino acids, cysteine through phenylalanine. The retained sequence is limited to the CDR3, 39 bases, with the frame set at the first base. V and J are truncated by 5 bases and 3 bases respectively, leaving an intervening sequence of 8 bases.

The sample in question was CD4+ or CD8+ T cells sorted from blood, obtained in a trial of the OX40 agonist ivuxolimab. The sequence was obtained from an adult with an advanced solid tumor such as melanoma, head and neck, liver or kidney cancer. The chain is made from TRBV18 and TRBJ1-5, with a tentative D gene TRBD1 over 6 matching bases. The CDR3 amino acid sequence is: CASSGQNNQPQHF. The sequenced DNA is TGTGCCAGCTCAGGACAGAACAATCAGCCCCAGCATTTT.